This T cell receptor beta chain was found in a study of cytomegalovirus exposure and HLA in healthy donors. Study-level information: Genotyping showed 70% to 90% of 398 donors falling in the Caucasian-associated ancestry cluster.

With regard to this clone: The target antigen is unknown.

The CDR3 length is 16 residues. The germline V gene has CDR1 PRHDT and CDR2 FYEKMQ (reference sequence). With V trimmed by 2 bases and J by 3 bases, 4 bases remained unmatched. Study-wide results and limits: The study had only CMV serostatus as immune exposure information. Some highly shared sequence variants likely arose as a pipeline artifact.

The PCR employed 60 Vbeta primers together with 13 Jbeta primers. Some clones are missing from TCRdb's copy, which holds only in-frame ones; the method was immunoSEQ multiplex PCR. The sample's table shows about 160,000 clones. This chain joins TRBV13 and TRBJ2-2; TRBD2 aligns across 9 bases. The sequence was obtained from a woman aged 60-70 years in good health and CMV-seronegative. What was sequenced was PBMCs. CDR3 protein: CASSLSRGRDTGELFF. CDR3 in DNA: TGTGCCAGCAGCTTATCTCGCGGGAGGGACACCGGGGAGCTGTTTTTT. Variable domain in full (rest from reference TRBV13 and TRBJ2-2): AAGVIQSPRHLIKEKRETATLKCYPIPRHDTVYWYQQGPGQDPQFLISFYEKMQSDKGSIPDRFSAQQFSDYHSELNMSSLELGDSALYFCASSLSRGRDTGELFFGEGSRLTVL.